This T cell receptor beta chain is from a study of CD4 T cells in relation to SARS-CoV-2 and coronaviruses. As for the study in general: The restricting HLA molecule for shared crossreactive spike epitopes was mapped.

CDR1 is GTSNPN and CDR2 is SVGIG in the germline V gene (reference sequence). The V and J ends lost 5 bases and 6 bases respectively, with 11 bases between them. The CDR3 covers 13 residues. Clones were read by immunoSEQ multiplex PCR, and TCRdb kept only the in-frame ones, dropping some. The profile covers 37,000 or so clones, with approximately 85% appearing a single time and about 3% taken by the ten largest. Sequenced input: memory CD4+ T cells from PBMCs. The chain carries TRBV30 and TRBJ1-6, with a tentative D call TRBD1 (5 bases). The receptor was isolated from an adult with COVID-19. The chain's CDR3 is CAWGQGSNSPLHF. CDR3 coding DNA: TGTGCCTGGGGTCAGGGATCTAATTCACCCCTCCACTTT. The full variable domain, its missing parts supplied by reference TRBV30 and TRBJ1-6, is SQTIHQWPATLVQPVGSPLSLECTVEGTSNPNLYWYRQAAGRGLQLLFYSVGIGQISSEVPQNLSASRPQDRQFILSSKKLLLSDSGFYLCAWGQGSNSPLHFGNGTRLTVT.